The 25 T cell receptor beta chains listed next were all sequenced from one sample in a study of blood T cell repertoires in COVID-19. Sequencing was performed with immunoSEQ multiplex PCR; in TCRdb, only in-frame clones are kept and a portion is missing. The repertoire holds roughly 200,000 clones, with 90% as singletons. What was sequenced was peripheral blood. All receptors come from a man aged 45-65 years with acute or convalescent COVID-19.

This clone has only a few counts. This rearrangement joins TRBV5-8 to TRBJ2-5; the D is unclear. The CDR3 loop spans 13 amino acids. V was pared by 0 bases and J by 3 bases, with 6 bases between. CDR1 is SGHTS and CDR2 is YDEGEE in the germline V gene. CDR3 loop: CASSLVIKETQYF. The CDR3 nucleotides read TGTGCCAGCAGCTTGGTTATTAAAGAGACCCAGTACTTC.

This clone has a handful of counts. Written as DNA, the CDR3 is TGTGCCATCAGTGACGGGGGGCGGAACACTGAAGCTTTCTTT. Protein sequence: CAISDGGRNTEAFF. J is TRBJ1-1 and V is TRBV10-3; TRBD1 is a possible D gene (6 bases). Germline CDR1 ENHRY, CDR2 SYGVKD. The germline V and J ends were trimmed by 3 bases and 1 base, with 9 bases remaining between them. The CDR3 contains 14 residues.

The J gene is TRBJ1-2, the V gene TRBV2; D remains ambiguous. CDR3 length equals 13 residues. The germline V and J ends were trimmed by 6 bases and 0 bases, with 8 bases remaining between them. Germline CDR1 and CDR2: SNHLY and FYNNEI. The CDR3 nucleotides are TGTGCCAGCAGCGCAACTCCTAACTATGGCTACACCTTC. Translating gives CASSATPNYGYTF.

The chain carries TRBV7-3 and TRBJ1-1; no clear D gene. The CDR3 consists of 15 residues. CDR1 SGHTA and CDR2 FQGTGA come from the germline V gene. Trimming took 1 base from V and 0 from J, leaving 9 bases between them. CDR3: CASSLSGTVNTEAFF. In DNA, the CDR3 is TGTGCCAGCAGCTTAAGTGGCACCGTGAACACTGAAGCTTTCTTT.

The chain is built from TRBV2 and TRBJ1-2, with D possibly TRBD1 on 5 matching bases. Germline V gene lookup returns CDR1 SNHLY and CDR2 FYNNEI. The V end was cut by 3 bases, the J end by 0 bases, with 11 bases between. The CDR3 is 15 amino acids. Written as DNA, the CDR3 is TGTGCCAGCAGTGACGGGGGGGACCCTAACTATGGCTACACCTTC. As protein: CASSDGGDPNYGYTF.

This chain links TRBV6-2 or TRBV6-3 with TRBJ1-2, with no clear D. This CDR3 region has 15 residues. Germline V gene data show CDR1 as MNHEY and CDR2 as SVGEGT. V was shortened by 10 bases and J by 0 bases, with 18 bases between the two germline ends. CDR3 region: CATNPRADSNYGYTF. The CDR3 DNA follows: TGTGCCACCAACCCGCGGGCGGATTCTAACTATGGCTACACCTTC.

The V gene is TRBV4-2, the J gene TRBJ1-1, with a possible D match to TRBD1 (6 bases). The CDR3 is 15 amino acids. Germline CDR1 reads LGHNA; CDR2 reads YNFKEQ. V lost 4 bases and J 6 bases, leaving 18 bases between the germline ends. The CDR3 region has the DNA TGTGCCAGCAGCCGAGGCGACAGGCAGGGCGCTGAAGCTTTCTTT. Its translation is CASSRGDRQGAEAFF.

This rearrangement joins TRBV25-1 to TRBJ2-1, with a tentative D call TRBD1 (5 bases). The germline V gene encodes CDR1 MGHDK and CDR2 SYGVNS. The CDR3 length is 13 residues. The V end lost 4 bases, the J end lost 4 bases, and 8 bases lay between the germline ends. The CDR3 reads CASSVQGYNEQFF. In DNA, the CDR3 is TGTGCCAGCAGTGTCCAGGGATACAATGAGCAGTTCTTC. Drawing the rest from reference TRBV25-1 and TRBJ2-1, the complete variable domain is EADIYQTPRYLVIGTGKKITLECSQTMGHDKMYWYQQDPGMELHLIHYSYGVNSTEKGDLSSESTVSRIRTEHFPLTLESARPSHTSQYLCASSVQGYNEQFFGPGTRLTVL.

The J gene is TRBJ1-1, the V gene TRBV7-9; possibly TRBD1 for D (6 bases). Trimming shortened V by 3 bases and J by 7 bases, and 9 bases separated the two germline ends. CDR1 is SEHNR, CDR2 FQNEAQ, per germline (reference sequence). The CDR3 contains 12 residues. CDR3 in amino acids: CASSLEDSEAFF. For the CDR3, the DNA is TGTGCCAGCAGCTTGGAGGACAGTGAAGCTTTCTTT. The entire variable domain, with the rest obtained from reference TRBV7-9 and TRBJ1-1, is as follows: DTGVSQNPRHKITKRGQNVTFRCDPISEHNRLYWYRQTLGQGPEFLTYFQNEAQLEKSRLLSDRFSAERPKGSFSTLEIQRTEQGDSAMYLCASSLEDSEAFFGQGTRLTVV.

The chain is built from TRBV19 and TRBJ2-2; TRBD1 agrees at 8 bases. From germline, CDR1 is LNHDA and CDR2 SQIVND (reference sequence). The junction had 9 bases not matched to a gene; V was cut back by 5 bases and J by 1 base. The CDR3 is made up of 17 amino acids. CDR3 loop: CASSPKRTGMNTGELFF. CDR3 DNA: TGTGCCAGTAGTCCGAAGAGGACAGGGATGAACACCGGGGAGCTGTTTTTT.

J is TRBJ2-1 and V is TRBV7-3, with 7 bases aligning to TRBD1. The CDR3 loop spans 14 amino acids. Germline loops: CDR1 SGHTA, CDR2 FQGTGA. Trimming took 5 bases from V and 6 from J; bases not matched to a gene: 7. Written as DNA, the CDR3 is TGTGCCAGCAGCGTCCAGGGGGTAGGCAATGAGCAGTTCTTC. Translating it yields CASSVQGVGNEQFF.

This chain links TRBV28 with TRBJ1-1; D is undetermined. CDR3 length: 18 residues. Trimming left V 5 bases short and J 0 bases short, with 22 bases between. The germline gives CDR1 MDHEN, CDR2 SYDVKM. The CDR3 DNA is TGTGCCAGCAGTAAAATCAGGTCGGCAGGACTTTTGAACACTGAAGCTTTCTTT. It specifies CASSKIRSAGLLNTEAFF.

The chain employs TRBV9 and TRBJ1-3; perhaps TRBD1 as D (5 bases). Germline V gene sequence: CDR1 SGDLS, CDR2 YYNGEE. This CDR3 has 15 residues. V gave up 0 bases and J gave up 5 bases, with 12 bases separating them. As DNA, the CDR3 is TGTGCCAGCAGCGTAGAGGAGGGGTTTAGAAACACCATATATTTT. Its translation: CASSVEEGFRNTIYF.

J is TRBJ1-6 and V is TRBV30, with D possibly matching TRBD1 (5 bases). The CDR3 length is 14 residues. Per the germline V gene, CDR1 is GTSNPN and CDR2 is SVGIG (reference sequence). V lost 0 bases, J lost 7 bases, and 10 bases lay in between. CDR3 DNA: TGTGCCTGGAGTGTATTGGCAGGGAATTCACCCCTCCACTTT. Amino acid sequence: CAWSVLAGNSPLHF.

The chain combines TRBV5-4 with TRBJ2-1; the match to TRBD2 covers 8 bases. The length of the CDR3 is 20 residues. The germline gives CDR1 SGHNT, CDR2 YYREEE (reference sequence). The V gene end was trimmed by 2 bases and the J gene end by 7 bases; junction bases not matched to a gene: 23. The CDR3 here is CASSLSSGERWAGIKNEQFF. The DNA for the CDR3 is TGTGCCAGCAGCTTAAGTAGCGGGGAGAGATGGGCTGGTATTAAAAATGAGCAGTTCTTC.

The chain recombines TRBV7-6 with TRBJ2-1, with 12 bases identical to TRBD2. The length of the CDR3 is 15 residues. Losses at the gene ends were 4 bases for V and 8 bases for J; bases not matched to a gene: 6. Germline V CDR1 and CDR2: SGHVS, FNYEAQ. For the CDR3, the DNA is TGTGCCAGCAGCTCCGGACTAGCGGGAAGGTATGAGCAGTTCTTC. This codes for CASSSGLAGRYEQFF.

The chain couples TRBV2 to TRBJ2-3; 10 bases match TRBD1. In germline, CDR1 is SNHLY, CDR2 FYNNEI. J gave up 6 bases and V 7 bases, and 7 bases lay outside the gene matches. The CDR3 totals 14 residues. CDR3 nucleotides: TGTGCCAGCATGCGGGACAGGGGCAGTGATACGCAGTATTTT. Its translation: CASMRDRGSDTQYF.

The V gene is TRBV4-3, the J gene TRBJ1-5; D may be TRBD1 (6 bases). The CDR3 runs to 17 residues. Trimming removed 0 bases at V and 4 bases at J, with 16 bases between. Germline V gene sequence: CDR1 LGHNA, CDR2 YSLEER. CDR3 sequence (DNA): TGCGCCAGCAGCCAAGAAACATCCCAGGGGCAGAATCAGCCCCAGCATTTT. Protein product: CASSQETSQGQNQPQHF.

In its sample, this clone was seen a few times. The rearrangement joins TRBV4-1 to TRBJ1-3; D not certain. The germline V and J ends were trimmed by 0 bases and 0 bases, with 6 bases remaining between them. Per germline, CDR1 MGHRA and CDR2 YSYEKL. This CDR3 spans 15 amino acids. For the CDR3, the DNA is TGCGCCAGCAGCCAAGATAACAGCTCTGGAAACACCATATATTTT. Its protein is CASSQDNSSGNTIYF.

This clone is a singleton in its sample. This chain uses TRBV28 with TRBJ1-5, with TRBD1 as a possible D gene (6 bases). Germline V gene sequence: CDR1 MDHEN, CDR2 SYDVKM. The CDR3 is 16 amino acids. V dropped 4 bases and J dropped 3 bases, with 16 bases sitting between them. The CDR3 DNA is TGTGCCAGCAGTTCTGGCGGGGGGCCGTTCAATCAGCCCCAGCATTTT. This translates into CASSSGGGPFNQPQHF.

The chain has TRBV27 and TRBJ2-7; 7 bases match TRBD2. The length of the CDR3 is 14 residues. The germline V gene has CDR1 MNHEY and CDR2 SMNVEV (reference sequence). The junction had 5 bases not matched to a gene; V was cut back by 4 bases and J by 2 bases. The CDR3 loop is CASSSGTKPYEQYF. Here the CDR3 DNA reads TGTGCCAGCAGTTCCGGGACTAAGCCCTACGAGCAGTACTTC.

V usage is TRBV10-3 and J usage is TRBJ1-2, with 8 bases matching TRBD1. CDR1 ENHRY and CDR2 SYGVKD come from the germline V gene. The CDR3 loop spans 13 amino acids. V trimming: 3 bases; J trimming: 8 bases; junction bases outside the gene matches: 5. Here the CDR3 DNA reads TGTGCCATCAGTGACCAGGGGGCGAGAGGCTACACCTTC. Protein sequence: CAISDQGARGYTF.

The chain joins TRBV6-5 to TRBJ1-4; 10 bases fit TRBD1. The CDR3 is 14 residues long. CDR1 and CDR2 from the germline V gene are MNHEY and SVGAGI. V was clipped by 6 bases and J by 8 bases; unmatched bases: 6. CDR3: CASRGRDRGEKLFF. The CDR3 DNA follows: TGTGCCAGCAGAGGCCGGGACAGGGGAGAAAAACTGTTTTTT.

The chain combines TRBV11-1 with TRBJ2-1, with 11 bases fitting TRBD2. Germline V CDR1 and CDR2: SGHAT, FQDESV (reference sequence). The CDR3 totals 14 residues. After removal of 7 bases from V and 4 bases from J, the junction contained 3 bases not matched to a gene. The chain's CDR3 is CASKWTSGYNEQFF. For the CDR3, the DNA is TGTGCCAGCAAATGGACTAGCGGGTACAATGAGCAGTTCTTC.

The chain joins TRBV18 to TRBJ1-2, with unresolved D. Germline lookup yields CDR1 KGHSH and CDR2 LQKENI. The CDR3 extends over 15 amino acids. Deletions cut 0 bases from V and 0 bases from J, with 8 bases between. The CDR3 nucleotides are TGTGCCAGCTCACCACCGTACAGATCTAACTATGGCTACACCTTC. It yields the protein CASSPPYRSNYGYTF.